Below, one T cell receptor beta chain is given with its context. The antigen remains unidentified. The record originates from a study of T cell responses to AZD1222 COVID-19 vaccine. On the study more broadly: The analysis combined second doses at about 4 or about 12 weeks.

Points from the study as a whole: Along spike, vaccine-associated CD4 TCRs were found throughout, with dominance at 160-218 and 743-854. The sample set comprised mostly white British donors with more females, and clonal diversity was possibly underestimated.

Repertoires were generated with immunoSEQ multiplex PCR, while TCRdb's copy carries only in-frame clones and drops some. The sample holds about 110,000 clones, 70% to 90% seen once. The sample consisted of peripheral blood, taken on day 0 of AZD1222 vaccination. The TCR originated in an adult in good health.

CDR3: CAWSLSAKGVEAFF. CDR3 DNA sequence: TGTGCCTGGAGTTTGTCAGCGAAAGGGGTAGAAGCTTTCTTT. This chain connects TRBV30 to TRBJ1-1, with D possibly being TRBD1 (5 bases). V was pared by 2 bases and J by 8 bases, with 18 bases between. The germline CDR1 and CDR2 sequences are GTSNPN and SVGIG (reference sequence). CDR3 size: 14 residues.